A selection of T cell receptor beta chains follows, all from one sample in a study of Ad26.COV2.S vaccination and SARS-CoV-2 variants. The data were produced by immunoSEQ multiplex PCR, yet TCRdb's version contains in-frame clones alone and is incomplete. The data show a few hundred thousand clones, over 75% seen once. Specimen: peripheral blood, collected in a trial of Ad26.COV2.S vaccine versus placebo. The source is a person aged 18-60 years who received the Ad26.COV2.S COVID-19 vaccine or a placebo. CDR3s include the opening cysteine and the closing phenylalanine or tryptophan. A D gene is named only where the DNA matches it firmly. Size tells how often a clone was seen (once, few, many) or the class of an expanded clone, and some rows leave it out.

d_call clone_size j_call v_call cdr3_aa cdr3_nt
TRBD1 once TRBJ1-5 TRBV5-1 CASSSGQGDQPQHF TGCGCCAGCAGCTCGGGACAGGGGGATCAGCCCCAGCATTTT
TRBD1 . TRBJ1-5 TRBV6-2/TRBV6-3 CASSFAGTGGGQPQHF TGTGCCAGCAGTTTTGCCGGGACAGGGGGGGGTCAGCCCCAGCATTTT
. . TRBJ1-2 TRBV15 CATSRPTGGRLYGYTF TGTGCCACCAGCAGACCTACTGGGGGCAGGCTCTATGGCTACACCTTC
. . TRBJ2-1 TRBV3-1/TRBV3-2 CASSQPGVMGEQFF TGTGCCAGCAGCCAGCCTGGGGTAATGGGTGAGCAGTTCTTC
TRBD1 . TRBJ1-1 TRBV30 CAWGGTGRKAFF TGTGCCTGGGGGGGGACAGGGCGTAAGGCTTTCTTT
TRBD1 . TRBJ1-5 TRBV5-1 CASSPQTGVGQPQHF TGCGCCAGCAGCCCTCAGACAGGGGTAGGGCAGCCCCAGCATTTT
TRBD2 once TRBJ2-1 TRBV11-2 CASSSGGGRARLRQFF TGTGCCAGCAGCTCAGGCGGCGGGAGGGCCAGGTTGCGGCAGTTCTTC
TRBD1 . TRBJ1-5 TRBV4-1 CASSERAGTGGVQPQHF TGCGCCAGCAGCGAAAGGGCGGGGACAGGGGGAGTTCAGCCCCAGCATTTT
. . TRBJ2-2 TRBV6-5 CASSLGLPNTGELFF TGTGCCAGCAGTTTGGGACTGCCGAACACCGGGGAGCTGTTTTTT
. . TRBJ2-7 TRBV12-3/TRBV12-4 CASSFTDEQYF TGTGCCAGCAGTTTTACTGACGAGCAGTACTTC
. . TRBJ2-7 TRBV5-5 CASSSSSARSSYEQYF TGTGCCAGCAGCTCCTCTTCAGCCCGGAGTAGCTACGAGCAGTACTTC
. . TRBJ1-4 TRBV3-1/TRBV3-2 CASRGTSYNEKLFF TGTGCCAGCAGGGGGACGTCCTATAATGAAAAACTGTTTTTT
TRBD2 . TRBJ2-1 TRBV12-5 CASGLGLAGGIYNEQFF TGTGCTAGTGGTTTGGGCCTAGCGGGAGGGATTTACAATGAGCAGTTCTTC
TRBD2 . TRBJ2-1 TRBV9 CASSPRTSGLVDEQFF TGTGCCAGCAGCCCGAGGACTAGCGGGCTGGTGGATGAGCAGTTCTTC
. . TRBJ2-2 TRBV5-1 CASSPKIHAPNTGELFF TGCGCCAGCAGCCCTAAAATACATGCGCCGAACACCGGGGAGCTGTTTTTT
. . TRBJ1-6 TRBV30 CAWSGTRGTSPLHF TGTGCCTGGAGCGGGACACGGGGCACGTCACCCCTCCACTTT
. . TRBJ2-7 TRBV19 CASSIGGGLSYEQYF TGTGCCAGTAGTATAGGTGGCGGGCTCTCCTACGAGCAGTACTTC
TRBD1 few TRBJ2-2 TRBV24-1 CATSESGGANTGELFF TGTGCCACCAGTGAGTCAGGGGGAGCGAACACCGGGGAGCTGTTTTTT
TRBD2 . TRBJ2-7 TRBV29-1 CSVLGGSYEQYF TGCAGCGTTCTGGGAGGGTCCTACGAGCAGTACTTC
. . TRBJ2-1 TRBV11-2 CASSLVWGNEQFF TGTGCCAGCAGCTTAGTTTGGGGCAATGAGCAGTTCTTC
. . TRBJ1-1 TRBV28 CASRDPNTEAFF TGTGCCAGCAGGGATCCGAACACTGAAGCTTTCTTT
. . TRBJ1-2 TRBV28 CASSFAGRVGYGYTF TGTGCCAGCAGTTTTGCAGGTCGGGTCGGCTATGGCTACACCTTC
TRBD1 . TRBJ1-5 TRBV5-5 CASSLAGQGGQPQHF TGTGCCAGCAGCTTGGCGGGACAGGGGGGACAGCCCCAGCATTTT
TRBD2 . TRBJ2-2 TRBV29-1 CSVATSGANTGELFF TGCAGCGTGGCAACTAGCGGAGCGAACACCGGGGAGCTGTTTTTT
. . TRBJ2-7 TRBV7-9 CASSPGYEQYF TGTGCCAGCAGCCCCGGTTACGAGCAGTACTTC